This entry describes one T cell receptor beta chain. The antigen this receptor binds is unknown. Nothing much larger sits one base from this clone, and base qualities are not available. The cohort comprised around 700 healthy bone marrow donors. Cohort members were all nominally healthy when sampled, although unrecorded immune exposures were likely present. The donor was CMV seronegative and was included in the group of a few hundred seronegative cohort members. Every donor gave a peripheral blood sample, and the peripheral blood mononuclear cells from that sample were used for TCR beta sequencing. The Qiagen DNeasy Blood Extraction Kit was used to extract genomic DNA from the blood cell samples. The data were obtained in a study of cytomegalovirus exposure and HLA in healthy donors (dated by TCRdb to between 2016 and 2019). Regarding the study in general: In an earlier analysis of 587 of the donors, around 290 Gb of sequence data and roughly 100 million unique TCR beta sequences from approximately 180 million T cells were reported. Approximately 300 gigabases of sequencing data and approximately 93 million unique TCR sequences were included in an early release covering roughly 700 HLA-typed donors. Of the approximately 370 genotyped donors, 81% were placed in the genetic ancestry cluster associated with self-reported Caucasian donors. The study was designed to test whether signatures of past pathogen exposure could be identified by cataloging public T cell receptors. The T cell repertoires of 700 or so subjects were profiled by immunosequencing and related to cytomegalovirus serostatus. In addition to the first cohort of several hundred subjects, a separate validation cohort of approximately 120 different subjects was used. The study combined high-throughput TCR immunosequencing, statistical association of individual TCRs with disease status, and machine learning to predict cytomegalovirus infection status. A later analysis re-analyzed previously published TCR beta repertoires from roughly 600 donors and added high-resolution HLA genotyping to study TCR occurrence patterns. Rather than drawing on any new phenotypic data, the later analysis identified candidate immune exposures from TCR beta sequences and the way those sequences occurred across donors. An earlier analysis of fewer than 700 of the donors applied high-throughput TCR beta sequencing to assess whether each TCR beta V gene segment acted as functional or pseudogenic. Donor age, sex, ethnicity and CMV serostatus were collected together with the repertoire data. Genome-wide SNP genotypes for about three fifths of the roughly 670 donors were used in a later genetic analysis, which treated that subset as a discovery cohort. Every discovery cohort repertoire had been produced on one sequencing platform. Class I and class II HLA loci were covered by the typing at four-digit resolution. Typing coverage differed by locus: A, B, C, DRB1 and DQB1 were typed in roughly 620-630 donors, DQA1 in about 500, DPA1 in 600 to 610, and DPB1 in just under 490. About five DR-DQ haplotypes were treated as single units for association and clustering because of strong linkage in the cohort. Among 398 genotyped donors of the cohort, an average of about 240,000 unique TCR beta nucleotide sequences were sequenced per donor, 15% to 20% of them non-productive.

What the authors observed across the whole study: Roughly uniform sequencing depth across donors was assumed in presence/absence analyses, although this assumption may not hold. A later analysis found that TCR association rates varied across HLA loci, with DRB1 alleles showing the most associated TCRs and HLA-C alleles the fewest. When HLA alleles, especially DR and DQ, strongly co-occurred, TCR associations were difficult to assign to individual alleles. In a later genetic analysis, fewer N-insertions in productive TCRs were reported among donors in an Asian-associated ancestry cluster than the 666-donor mean. Linkage disequilibrium might explain the correlated functional status among segregating V segments, but an unknown experimental factor could not be ruled out. A group of highly shared sequence variants was considered likely to be a technical artifact of the sequencing pipeline. An association between a missense DCLRE1C variant and V-gene and J-gene trimming of TCR beta chains was found in a later genetic analysis and replicated in an independent cohort. According to a later analysis, parvovirus B19, influenza, CMV and Epstein-Barr virus appeared linked to several top co-occurrence clusters. A few of the identified cytomegalovirus-associated TCR beta chains were confirmed in vitro to be specific for cytomegalovirus antigens. Because HLA typing was unavailable for some donors at each locus, only the typed subset was used in association tests. The classifier was reported to diagnose cytomegalovirus status with high specificity and sensitivity in both the original and validation cohorts. The cohort was sequenced for TCR beta chains only, and without alpha or paired-chain data the features that could be detected were limited. Compared with equally common non-associated chains, HLA-associated TCR beta chains in a later analysis were more clonally expanded and had lower generation probabilities. A total of 150 or so TCR beta chains were listed by the study as associated with cytomegalovirus. The authors suggested that the approach could potentially be generalized to other disease states and immunological phenotypes. In an earlier analysis of about 600 of the donors, most TCR beta V segments appeared in productive rearrangements about 87% or about 30% of the time, broadly matching IMGT annotations. Most CMV-associated TCR beta chains appeared to be HLA-restricted in a later analysis, and the HLA associations seemed to be driven largely by CMV exposure. For the cohort, immune exposure information was limited to CMV serostatus. A further reported finding was that TCR beta sequences accurately predicted the HLA-A and HLA-B alleles for most subjects in the first cohort. While some public TCRs were present in many individuals, most TCR sequences turned up only very rarely across donors. Because counts were too low, some 17 rarely observed V segments, including chromosome 9 orphons, were excluded from the earlier analysis of some 590 of the donors. At a false discovery rate of 0.05, a later analysis linked roughly 17,000 TCR beta sequences to specific HLA alleles.

The protocol used for the library was the immunoSEQ multiplex PCR assay. The multiplex PCR relied on a mix of 60 forward primers for TCR Vbeta segments and 13 reverse primers for TCR Jbeta segments. Amplification of the CDR3 region of rearranged TCR beta genes was performed with a multiplex PCR assay on genomic DNA. The Illumina HiSeq System was used to sequence the amplified TCR beta libraries as 87-base-pair reads. Under the source paper's analysis protocol: Across the 666 repertoires, a later analysis counted 75 million to 90 million unique TCR beta chains, around 10 million of which were shared by at least two donors. A nearest-neighbor algorithm error-corrected the raw reads and collapsed the reads into unique sequences, merging closely related sequences to remove PCR and sequencing errors. To assign V, D and J gene segments, CDR3 sequences were aligned to IMGT reference sequences. For a sequence to be retained, a match of at least six nucleotides was required to both a V gene segment and a J gene segment. Rearrangements were classified as productive when the CDR3 lacked stop codons and remained in frame with V and J, and all other rearrangements were classified as non-productive. Following IMGT convention, CDR3 was defined as the stretch from the second conserved V-encoded cysteine up to the conserved J-encoded phenylalanine. The earlier analysis of about 560 of the donors excluded any sequence lacking an unambiguous match to a single V gene segment. In an earlier analysis of approximately 590 of the donors, a V segment was called functional when productive rearrangements were above 56.7%, and segregating when the standard deviation between donors exceeded 5%. A statistical classification framework was built to diagnose cytomegalovirus status from the catalog of TCR beta chain sequences. In a later analysis, V and J genes were assigned by comparing TCR nucleotide sequences against IMGT/GENE-DB human TR gene sequences. The TCRdist pipeline was used in a later analysis to assign CDR3 sequences and most-parsimonious VDJ recombination scenarios. In a later analysis, each TCR beta chain was defined by its CDR3 amino acid sequence together with its V-gene family, and reads lacking a unique V-gene family were excluded. To address suspected cross-contamination and a sequencing artifact, a later analysis removed over 500 highly shared, low-generation-probability nucleotide sequences. In a later analysis, a clonal expansion index for each public chain was calculated from normalized within-repertoire ranks of inferred template counts. In a later analysis, generation probabilities were computed using a VDJ recombination model fitted to out-of-frame rearrangements, and the results were checked against IGoR. In a later analysis, hypergeometric tests were used to score TCR-TCR, TCR-HLA and TCR-CMV co-occurrence, with a repertoire-size bias correction applied to TCR pairs. False discovery rates were estimated in a later analysis by permuting HLA or CMV assignments 20 times. A later analysis grouped co-occurring TCRs with DBSCAN, adding TCRdist sequence similarity when clustering within HLA-allele-positive subsets. Co-occurrence clustering excluded repertoires with fewer than 30,000 or more than 120,000 public chains, plus five with anomalous nucleotide sharing. This immuneACCESS table, as held by TCRdb, lists in-frame sequences with V and J called but not all clones. Of the missing ones, under half trace to an unresolved V gene in checked studies; the others have no known cause. For V, J and clone size, that table is used; D and trimming come from the DNA. The sample yields around 210,000 clones; 78% were counted once. 0.47% of the sample lies in the top ten.

The source of this sequence is a boy younger than 18 in good health and CMV-seronegative. The sample taken for sequencing was PBMCs.

The nucleotide sequence is given as TGTGCCAGCAGTATAGCGGGGGGGCGTGAGACCCAGTACTTC. This yields the protein CASSIAGGRETQYF. Recombination connected TRBV2 to TRBJ2-5, with 11 middle bases fitting TRBD2. The germline V gene provides CDR1 SNHLY and CDR2 FYNNEI. The CDR3 numbers 14 residues from cysteine through phenylalanine. Only CDR3 DNA is held: 42 bases, read in frame from base 1. From V the trimming removes 5 bases and from J it removes 5 bases, while the gene matches leave 4 bases of the junction unaccounted for.